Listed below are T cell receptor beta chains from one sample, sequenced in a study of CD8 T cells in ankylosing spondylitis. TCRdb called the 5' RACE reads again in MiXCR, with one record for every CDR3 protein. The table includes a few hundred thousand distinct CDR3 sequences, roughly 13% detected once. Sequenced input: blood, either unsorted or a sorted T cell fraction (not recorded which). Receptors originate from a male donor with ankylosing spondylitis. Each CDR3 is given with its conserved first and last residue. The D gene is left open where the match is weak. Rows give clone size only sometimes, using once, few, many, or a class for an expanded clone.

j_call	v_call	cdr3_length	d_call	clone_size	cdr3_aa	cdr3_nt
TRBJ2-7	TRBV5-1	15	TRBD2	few	CASSLILAGVYEQYF	TGCGCCAGCAGCTTGATTCTAGCGGGAGTTTACGAGCAGTACTTC
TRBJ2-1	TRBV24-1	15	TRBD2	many	CATSEGTSGISEQFF	TGTGCCACCAGTGAAGGGACTAGCGGGATCAGTGAGCAGTTCTTC
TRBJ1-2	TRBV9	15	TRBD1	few	CASSVVAQGDYGYTF	TGTGCCAGCAGCGTAGTTGCACAGGGGGACTATGGCTACACCTTC
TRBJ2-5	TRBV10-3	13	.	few	CAISESRGETQYF	TGTGCCATCAGTGAGTCGAGGGGGGAGACCCAGTACTTC
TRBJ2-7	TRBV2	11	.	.	CASRGQAGQYF	TGTGCCAGCAGAGGGCAGGCAGGGCAGTACTTC
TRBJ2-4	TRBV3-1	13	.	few	CASSQDRNGIQYF	TGTGCCAGCAGCCAAGACCGCAATGGCATTCAGTACTTC
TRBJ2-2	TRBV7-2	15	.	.	CASSARTTNTGELFF	TGTGCCAGCAGCGCCCGGACTACCAACACCGGGGAGCTGTTTTTT
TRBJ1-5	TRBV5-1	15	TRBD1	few	CASSETGTGEQPQHF	TGCGCCAGCAGCGAAACGGGGACAGGGGAGCAGCCCCAGCATTTT
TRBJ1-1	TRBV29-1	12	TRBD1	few	CSVTQGATEAFF	TGCAGCGTGACACAGGGGGCCACTGAAGCTTTCTTT
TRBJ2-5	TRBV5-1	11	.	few	CASQGEETQYF	TGCGCCAGCCAGGGCGAAGAGACCCAGTACTTC
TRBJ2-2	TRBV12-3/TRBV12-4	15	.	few	CASSFFGGHTGELFF	TGTGCCAGCAGTTTTTTCGGGGGGCACACCGGGGAGCTGTTTTTT
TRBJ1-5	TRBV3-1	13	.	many	CASSTKGNQPQHF	TGTGCCAGCAGCACCAAGGGCAATCAGCCCCAGCATTTT
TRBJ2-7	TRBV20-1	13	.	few	CSARASRDYEQYF	TGCAGTGCTAGAGCTTCCCGGGACTACGAGCAGTACTTC
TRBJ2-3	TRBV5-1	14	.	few	CASSLALGQDTQYF	TGCGCCAGCAGCTTGGCGCTGGGTCAAGATACGCAGTATTTT
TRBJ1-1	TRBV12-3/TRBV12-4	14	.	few	CASSLAGWGSEAFF	TGTGCCAGCAGTTTAGCGGGGTGGGGTTCTGAAGCTTTCTTT
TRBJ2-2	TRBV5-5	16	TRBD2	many	CASSWGLAMNTGELFF	TGTGCCAGCAGTTGGGGACTAGCAATGAACACCGGGGAGCTGTTTTTT
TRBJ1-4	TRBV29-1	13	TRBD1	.	CSVQEGGHEKLFF	TGCAGCGTCCAAGAAGGGGGCCATGAAAAACTGTTTTTT
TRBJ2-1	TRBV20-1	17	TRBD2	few	CSVPGLAGRTGYNEQFF	TGCAGTGTTCCGGGACTAGCGGGACGCACGGGGTACAATGAGCAGTTCTTC
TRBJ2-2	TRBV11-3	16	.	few	CASSLGVPRNTGELFF	TGTGCCAGCAGCTTAGGCGTCCCTCGCAACACCGGGGAGCTGTTTTTT
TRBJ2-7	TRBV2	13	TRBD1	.	CARGQGKGYEQYF	TGTGCCAGAGGACAGGGGAAGGGCTACGAGCAGTACTTC
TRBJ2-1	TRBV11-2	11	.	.	CASSLSEVQFF	TGTGCCAGCAGCTTGTCGGAAGTGCAGTTCTTC
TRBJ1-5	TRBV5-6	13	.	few	CASSLQMNQPQHF	TGTGCCAGCAGCCTACAAATGAATCAGCCCCAGCATTTT
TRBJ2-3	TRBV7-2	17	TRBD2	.	CASSLGTSVMGTDTQYF	TGTGCCAGCAGCTTAGGGACTAGCGTTATGGGGACAGATACGCAGTATTTT